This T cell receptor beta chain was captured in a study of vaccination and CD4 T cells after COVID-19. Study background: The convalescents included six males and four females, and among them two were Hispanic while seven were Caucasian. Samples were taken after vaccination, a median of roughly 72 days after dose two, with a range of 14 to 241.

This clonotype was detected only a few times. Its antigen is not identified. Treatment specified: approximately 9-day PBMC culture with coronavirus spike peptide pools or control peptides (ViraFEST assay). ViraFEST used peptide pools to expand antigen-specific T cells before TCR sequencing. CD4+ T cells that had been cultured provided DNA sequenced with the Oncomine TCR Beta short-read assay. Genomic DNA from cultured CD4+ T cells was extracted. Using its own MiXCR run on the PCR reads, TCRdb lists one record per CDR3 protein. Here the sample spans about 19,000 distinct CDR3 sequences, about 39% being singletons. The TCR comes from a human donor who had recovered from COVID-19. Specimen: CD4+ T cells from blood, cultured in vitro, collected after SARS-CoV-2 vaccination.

The CDR3 coding sequence is TGCAGTGCTAGGCTAGGATCTATGAACACTGAAGCTTTCTTT. Translated: CSARLGSMNTEAFF. The rearrangement links TRBV20-1 to TRBJ1-1; the D is unclear. This CDR3 spans 14 amino acids. The germline CDR1 and CDR2 sequences are DFQATT and SNEGSKA (reference sequence). Trimming shortened V by 3 bases and J by 0 bases, and 11 bases separated the two germline ends.